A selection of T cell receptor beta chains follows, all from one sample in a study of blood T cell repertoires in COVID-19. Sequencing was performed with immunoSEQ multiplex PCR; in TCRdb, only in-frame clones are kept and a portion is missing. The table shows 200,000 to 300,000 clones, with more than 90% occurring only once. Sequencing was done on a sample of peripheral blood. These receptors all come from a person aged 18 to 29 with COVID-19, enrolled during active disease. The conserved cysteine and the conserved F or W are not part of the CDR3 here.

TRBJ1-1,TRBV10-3,ATQGTENTEAF
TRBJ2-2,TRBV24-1,ATSDQTRGELF
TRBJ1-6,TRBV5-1,ASSRDTGVNSPLH
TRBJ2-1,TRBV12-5,ASGSSGRGTYNEQF
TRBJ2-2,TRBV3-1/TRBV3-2,ASSQVPGLAGGPSGELF
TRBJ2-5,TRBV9,ASSVGSGLMEETQY
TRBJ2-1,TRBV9,ASSVGLAGDEQF
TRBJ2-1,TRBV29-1,SVEGASGPYYNEQF
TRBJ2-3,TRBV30,AWGTSGSLDTQY
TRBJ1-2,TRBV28,ASSLPGQGLYGYT
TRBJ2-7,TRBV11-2,ASSLAQDRFYEQY
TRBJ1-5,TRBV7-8,ASSLGIQGGPQH